This T cell receptor beta chain came from a study of blood T cell repertoires in COVID-19. Study-level information: T cells, B-cell-depleted T cells, or PBMCs provided the cDNA or gDNA that served as material.

V dropped 1 base and J dropped 3 bases, with 3 bases sitting between them. CDR3 length: 13 amino acids. Germline assignment: CDR1 LGHDT and CDR2 YNNKEL (reference sequence). The participants were between about 18 and 90 years old and came from some 23 US areas. Membership in each cohort depended on participant-reported clinical history. As handled by the study authors: Estimation of nucleated cell counts relied on the amplification of reference gene primers. Generated by immunoSEQ multiplex PCR, the TCRdb table keeps only in-frame clones and is missing some. V, J and clone size are those of that table, while D and trimming were read from the DNA. The sample shows under 500,000 clones, around nine tenths of them seen only once.

The gene calls are TRBV3-1 (or the pseudogene TRBV3-2) and TRBJ2-2; D ambiguous. The clonotype comes from a young woman with acute COVID-19. Material for sequencing was PBMCs or T cells enriched from blood (not recorded which). CDR3 sequence reads: CASSQGDTGELFF. In DNA form, the CDR3 reads TGTGCCAGCAGCCAAGGAGACACCGGGGAGCTGTTTTTT.